This TCR beta chain was sequenced for a study of cytomegalovirus exposure and HLA in healthy donors. Overall study findings and caveats: A prior analysis recorded that most TCR beta V segments were productive about 87% or about 30% of the time. Accurate HLA-A and HLA-B prediction from TCR beta sequences was reported for most subjects.

Remarks on this clone: Antigen: not known.

The study ran its PCR with 60 Vbeta and 13 Jbeta primers. Using immunoSEQ multiplex PCR, the repertoire was profiled, and TCRdb retains in-frame clones only, with some absent. The table has 120,000 to 150,000 clones, roughly 76% seen once. CDR3 length: 14 residues. The ends were cut back, 5 bases at V and 1 base at J, with 12 bases in the middle. Germline V CDR1 and CDR2: MRHNA, SNTAGT. This receptor was obtained from a young woman in good health and CMV-seronegative. Sequencing input: PBMCs. This chain links TRBV6-4 with TRBJ2-7; maybe TRBD1 (6 bases). In nucleotides, the CDR3 is TGTGCCAGCAGTCACCGACAGGAGTCCTACGAGCAGTACTTC. This encodes CASSHRQESYEQYF.